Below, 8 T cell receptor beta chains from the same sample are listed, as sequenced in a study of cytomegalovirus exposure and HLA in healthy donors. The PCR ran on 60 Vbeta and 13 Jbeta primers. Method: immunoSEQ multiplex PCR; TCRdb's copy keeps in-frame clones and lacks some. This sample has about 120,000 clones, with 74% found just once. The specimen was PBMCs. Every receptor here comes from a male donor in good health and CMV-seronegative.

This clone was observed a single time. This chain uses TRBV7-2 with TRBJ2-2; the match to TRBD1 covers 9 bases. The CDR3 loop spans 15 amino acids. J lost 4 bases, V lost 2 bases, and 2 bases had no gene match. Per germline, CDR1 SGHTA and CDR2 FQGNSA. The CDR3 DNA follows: TGTGCCAGCAGCTTAATGACAGGGGGCACCGGGGAGCTGTTTTTT. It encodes CASSLMTGGTGELFF. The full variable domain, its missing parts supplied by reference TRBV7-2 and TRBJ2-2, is GAGVSQSPSNKVTEKGKDVELRCDPISGHTALYWYRQSLGQGLEFLIYFQGNSAPDKSGLPSDRFSAERTGGSVSTLTIQRTQQEDSAVYLCASSLMTGGTGELFFGEGSRLTVL.

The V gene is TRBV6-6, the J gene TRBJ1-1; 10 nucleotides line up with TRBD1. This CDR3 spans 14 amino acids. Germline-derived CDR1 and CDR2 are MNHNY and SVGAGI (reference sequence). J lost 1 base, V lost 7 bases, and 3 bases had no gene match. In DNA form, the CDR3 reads TGTGCCAGCACCTGGACAGGGGGGAACACTGAAGCTTTCTTT. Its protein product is CASTWTGGNTEAFF.

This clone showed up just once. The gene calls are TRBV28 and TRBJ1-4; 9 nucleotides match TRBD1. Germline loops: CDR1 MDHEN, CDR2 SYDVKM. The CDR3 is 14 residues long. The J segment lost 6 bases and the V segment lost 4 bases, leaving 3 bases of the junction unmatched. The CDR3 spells CASSSQGAHEKLFF. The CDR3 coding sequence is TGTGCCAGCAGTTCACAGGGGGCTCATGAAAAACTGTTTTTT.

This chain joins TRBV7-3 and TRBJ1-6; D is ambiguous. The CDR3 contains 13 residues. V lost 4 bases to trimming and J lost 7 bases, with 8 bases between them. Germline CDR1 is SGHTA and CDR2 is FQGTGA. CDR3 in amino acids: CASSSTRNSPLHF. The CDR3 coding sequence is TGTGCCAGCAGCTCGACTCGCAATTCACCCCTCCACTTT.

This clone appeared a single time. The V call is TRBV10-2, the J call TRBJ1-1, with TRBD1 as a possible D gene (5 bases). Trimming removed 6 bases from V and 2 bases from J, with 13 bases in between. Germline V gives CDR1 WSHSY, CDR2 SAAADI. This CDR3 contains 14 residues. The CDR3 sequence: CASRWGQGNTEAFF. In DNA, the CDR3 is TGCGCCAGCAGATGGGGCCAGGGCAACACTGAAGCTTTCTTT.

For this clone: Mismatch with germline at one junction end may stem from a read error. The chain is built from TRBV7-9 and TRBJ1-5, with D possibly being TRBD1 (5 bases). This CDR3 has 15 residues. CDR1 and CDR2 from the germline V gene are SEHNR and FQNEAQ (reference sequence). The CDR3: CSSSFEGDSNQPQHF. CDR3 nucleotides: TGTTCCAGCAGCTTTGAAGGGGATAGCAATCAGCCCCAGCATTTT.

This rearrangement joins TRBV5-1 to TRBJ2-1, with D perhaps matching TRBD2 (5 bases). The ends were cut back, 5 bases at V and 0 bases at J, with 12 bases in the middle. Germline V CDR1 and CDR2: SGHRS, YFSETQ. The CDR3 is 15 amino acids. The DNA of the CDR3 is TGCGCCAGCAGGGAGGACTTTAGCTCCTACAATGAGCAGTTCTTC. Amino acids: CASREDFSSYNEQFF.

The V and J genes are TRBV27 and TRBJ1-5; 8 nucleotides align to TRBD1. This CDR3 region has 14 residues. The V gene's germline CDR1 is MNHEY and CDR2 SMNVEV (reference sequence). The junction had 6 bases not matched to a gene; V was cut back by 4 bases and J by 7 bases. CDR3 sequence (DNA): TGTGCCAGCAGTTCCCGACAGGGGTGGCAGCCCCAGCATTTT. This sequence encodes CASSSRQGWQPQHF.